These 20 T cell receptor beta chains were sequenced from one sample in a study of beta chain features in type 1 diabetes listed by TCRdb under 2018. The method behind the library was the immunoSEQ multiplex PCR assay. The entire isolated RNA was reverse transcribed using the High Capacity cDNA Reverse Transcription Kit, and thus expressed TCRB transcripts were sequenced. TCRdb retrieved this table from immuneACCESS and kept in-frame rearrangements only. Not all clones are present; in checked studies, unresolved V genes account for under half, and no reason is known for the remainder. Present in this sample are 900,000 or so clones, roughly a sixth of which were seen just once. The ten largest account for 0.02% to 0.03% of the sample. Sequencing was done on a sample of naive CD4+ T cells from blood. Interpreted using the paper, the cell subset or site label stands for: true naive CD4+ T cells. The receptors here all came from a woman aged 18-29 years in good health.

V usage is TRBV4-2 and J usage is TRBJ2-5; TRBD1 matches at 7 bases. The germline gives CDR1 LGHNA, CDR2 YNFKEQ. The CDR3 spans 17 residues. V gave up 4 bases and J gave up 1 base; unmatched junction bases: 12. CDR3: CASSPGQATGPQETQYF. For the CDR3, the DNA is TGTGCCAGCAGCCCCGGACAGGCGACGGGCCCCCAAGAGACCCAGTACTTC.

This clone occurred a few times. The chain carries TRBV7-9 and TRBJ2-7; D is perhaps TRBD2 (6 bases). Germline V gives CDR1 SEHNR, CDR2 FQNEAQ (reference sequence). V lost 11 bases and J lost 5, with 19 bases in between. The length of the CDR3 is 13 residues. The CDR3 coding sequence is TGTGCCTCCCGGGACTTGGGAATAGACGAGCAGTACTTC. Amino acid sequence: CASRDLGIDEQYF.

This clone came up a few times. This chain links TRBV5-6 with TRBJ2-3; D gene ambiguous. Germline V CDR1 and CDR2: SGHDT, YYEEEE. V gave up 1 base and J gave up 4 bases, with 4 bases separating them. CDR3 length equals 12 residues. The CDR3 spells CASSLQSDTQYF. Written as DNA, the CDR3 is TGTGCCAGCAGCTTGCAGTCAGATACGCAGTATTTT.

A few counts support this clone. The rearrangement joins TRBV7-2 to TRBJ2-1; 8 nucleotides match TRBD2. V lost 2 bases to trimming and J lost 6 bases; unmatched junction nucleotides: 6. From germline, CDR1 is SGHTA and CDR2 FQGNSA. This CDR3 comprises 15 residues. CDR3 amino acids: CASSLMTAGGNEQFF. CDR3 sequence (DNA): TGTGCCAGCAGCTTAATGACGGCGGGAGGCAATGAGCAGTTCTTC.

The V call is TRBV5-4, the J call TRBJ2-3; D uncertain. This CDR3 is built from 14 residues. The V gene lost 2 bases and the J gene lost 6 bases, with 13 bases spanning the gap. Looked up from germline, CDR1 is SGHNT and CDR2 is YYREEE (reference sequence). The DNA for the CDR3 is TGTGCCAGCAGCTTACCACTCCTCGGGGATACGCAGTATTTT. Protein: CASSLPLLGDTQYF.

The J gene is TRBJ2-7, the V gene TRBV10-3; 7 bases line up with TRBD1. V gave up 11 bases and J gave up 2 bases; unmatched junction bases: 12. The germline gives CDR1 ENHRY, CDR2 SYGVKD. The CDR3 runs to 14 residues. The CDR3 is CASSVGQGAYEQYF. CDR3 nucleotide sequence: TGTGCCTCGAGTGTAGGGCAGGGGGCCTACGAGCAGTACTTC.

The sample holds a few counts of this clone. A much larger clone lies a single base off, so this may be a read error. The V gene is TRBV7-9, the J gene TRBJ2-1; D is unresolved. Trimming shortened V by 6 bases and J by 4 bases, and 4 bases separated the two germline ends. The CDR3 runs to 11 residues. In germline, CDR1 is SEHNR, CDR2 FQNEAQ (reference sequence). CDR3 sequence (DNA): TGTGCCAGCAGTTGGTACAATGAGCAGTTCTTC. Its protein product is CASSWYNEQFF.

This clone was picked up a small number of times. Other DNA sequences in the sample encode the same CDR3. V gene TRBV9 combines with J gene TRBJ2-3; tentatively, D is TRBD1 or TRBD2 (6 bases each). V lost 0 bases to trimming and J lost 2 bases, with 10 bases between them. Per the germline V gene, CDR1 is SGDLS and CDR2 is YYNGEE. The CDR3 is 15 residues long. This CDR3 is CASSVAGGITDTQYF. CDR3 DNA sequence: TGTGCCAGCAGCGTAGCCGGGGGCATCACAGATACGCAGTATTTT. Full variable domain (missing parts from reference TRBV9 and TRBJ2-3): DSGVTQTPKHLITATGQRVTLRCSPRSGDLSVYWYQQSLDQGLQFLIQYYNGEERAKGNILERFSAQQFPDLHSELNLSSLELGDSALYFCASSVAGGITDTQYFGPGTRLTVL.

This clone was counted only a few times. The chain carries TRBV10-3 and TRBJ2-7, with 7 bases fitting TRBD1. The CDR3 is 14 amino acids. Germline CDR1 and CDR2: ENHRY and SYGVKD. With 6 bases clipped from V and 0 bases from J, the junction kept 5 bases outside the gene matches. For the CDR3, the DNA is TGTGCCATCAGCACAGGGGTCGCCTCCTACGAGCAGTACTTC. This gives the protein CAISTGVASYEQYF.

The chain has TRBV6-5 and TRBJ1-5; D gene ambiguous. Trimming pared 5 bases from V and 7 bases from J, leaving 15 bases between. The CDR3 covers 14 residues. Germline V gene data show CDR1 as MNHEY and CDR2 as SVGAGI. The CDR3 sequence: CASSASAAPQPQHF. CDR3 bases: TGTGCCAGCAGTGCCTCAGCCGCGCCCCAGCCCCAGCATTTT.

This clone was seen more than once but under ten times. The rearrangement uses TRBV7-2 and TRBJ2-7, with D unclear. The CDR3 sequence is 13 residues long. V lost 0 bases and J lost 4, with 7 bases in between. Looked up from germline, CDR1 is SGHTA and CDR2 is FQGNSA. The chain's CDR3 is CASSLAYIYEQYF. The CDR3 nucleotides are TGTGCCAGCAGCTTAGCCTATATATACGAGCAGTACTTC.

This chain uses TRBV4-3 with TRBJ2-3; D is uncertain. Trimming left V 1 base short and J 0 bases short, with 8 bases between. There are 15 residues in the CDR3. Germline CDR1 and CDR2: LGHNA and YSLEER. CDR3 sequence: CASSQAVDSTDTQYF. Here the CDR3 DNA reads TGCGCCAGCAGCCAAGCCGTCGACAGCACAGATACGCAGTATTTT.

The genes are TRBV9 and TRBJ2-1; the D is unclear. Trimming shortened V by 4 bases and J by 7 bases, and 12 bases separated the two germline ends. Per the germline V gene, CDR1 is SGDLS and CDR2 is YYNGEE. This CDR3 contains 13 residues. The CDR3 sequence is CASSQTLRNEQFF. CDR3 sequence (DNA): TGTGCCAGCAGCCAAACCCTGAGGAATGAGCAGTTCTTC.

Note on this clone: The sample holds other DNA sequences that translate to the same CDR3. V gene TRBV28 combines with J gene TRBJ2-1; 8 nucleotides align to TRBD2. J gave up 0 bases and V 6 bases, and 1 base lay outside the gene matches. CDR1 is MDHEN and CDR2 is SYDVKM in the germline V gene. This CDR3 region has 14 residues. This chain's CDR3 is CASSSGGSYNEQFF. DNA for the CDR3: TGTGCCAGCAGCAGCGGGGGCTCCTACAATGAGCAGTTCTTC.

Here the CDR3 reads CASSSARLAAYEQYF. DNA for the CDR3: TGTGCCAGCAGTAGCGCGAGACTAGCGGCCTACGAGCAGTACTTC. The rearrangement joins TRBV6-5 to TRBJ2-7, with 9 bases identical to TRBD2. CDR3 length equals 15 residues. Germline V gives CDR1 MNHEY, CDR2 SVGAGI. V gave up 5 bases and J gave up 2 bases; unmatched junction bases: 7.

This clone was seen a few times. This chain joins TRBV29-1 and TRBJ2-1; 9 bases are a match to TRBD2. The CDR3 runs 15 residues. Germline V gene data show CDR1 as SQVTM and CDR2 as ANQGSEA. V lost 2 bases, J lost 6 bases, and 8 bases stayed unmatched. Written as DNA, the CDR3 is TGCAGCGTTGAAAGGTTAGCGGGAGTAGGCAATGAGCAGTTCTTC. It specifies CSVERLAGVGNEQFF.

Only a few counts were recorded for this clone. The V and J genes are TRBV19 and TRBJ2-3; TRBD2 agrees at 12 bases. The J segment lost 0 bases and the V segment lost 3 bases, leaving 7 bases of the junction unmatched. The CDR3 contains 18 residues. From germline, CDR1 is LNHDA and CDR2 SQIVND (reference sequence). CDR3 in amino acids: CASSIPGLAGPSTDTQYF. The CDR3 DNA sequence: TGTGCCAGTAGTATCCCGGGACTAGCGGGCCCCAGCACAGATACGCAGTATTTT.

This clone has more than one count but fewer than ten. The rearrangement joins TRBV5-6 to TRBJ1-4, with D unresolved. Trimming cost V 4 bases and J 5 bases, with 9 bases left between them. Germline-derived CDR1 and CDR2 are SGHDT and YYEEEE. The CDR3 has 13 amino acids. The CDR3 spells CASSPAGNEKLFF. The CDR3 DNA sequence: TGTGCCAGCAGCCCAGCCGGGAATGAAAAACTGTTTTTT. Together with reference TRBV5-6 and TRBJ1-4, the CDR3 gives the full variable domain: DAGVTQSPTHLIKTRGQQVTLRCSPKSGHDTVSWYQQALGQGPQFIFQYYEEEERQRGNFPDRFSGHQFPNYSSELNVNALLLGDSALYLCASSPAGNEKLFFGSGTQLSVL.

This chain uses TRBV28 with TRBJ2-7; D not resolved. CDR3 length: 13 amino acids. V was clipped by 1 base and J by 6 bases, with 10 bases between them. The germline CDR1 and CDR2 sequences are MDHEN and SYDVKM. CDR3 in DNA: TGTGCCAGCAGTTTATACCCCCGTGGCGAGCAGTACTTC. This translates into CASSLYPRGEQYF.

This clone has more than one count but fewer than ten. This chain uses TRBV2 with TRBJ1-5, with 8 nucleotides matching TRBD1. The V gene end was trimmed by 6 bases and the J gene end by 6 bases; junction bases not matched to a gene: 7. The CDR3 totals 14 residues. The V gene's germline CDR1 is SNHLY and CDR2 FYNNEI. The CDR3 loop is CASRETGVAQPQHF. The CDR3 nucleotides are TGTGCCAGCAGGGAGACAGGGGTGGCTCAGCCCCAGCATTTT.